This TCR beta chain was identified during a study of response to subunit inactivated influenza vaccine. Study conclusions and caveats: With each seasonal influenza vaccination, the authors suggested, few new T cells are recruited.

This CDR3 is built from 14 residues. Germline CDR1 and CDR2: SGHRS and YFSETQ. The table lists this clonotype with many counts. The antigen remains unidentified. Relative to the germline gene, one junction end is altered; a read error may explain this. TCRdb reanalysed the RT-PCR reads using MiXCR and keeps one entry per CDR3 protein. The sample has almost 600,000 distinct CDR3 sequences, less than 15% seen once. The specimen comprised PBMCs from blood, sampled approximately 12 days after vaccination. V and J are TRBV5-1 and TRBJ2-7; TRBD1 aligns across 10 bases. The clonotype comes from a man aged 50-59 years who received an inactivated influenza vaccine. The CDR3 region is CASSLGQGSYEQYF. Here the CDR3 DNA reads TGTGCCAGCAGCTTGGGACAGGGGTCGTACGAGCAGTACTTC. The complete variable domain, with remaining parts taken from reference TRBV5-1 and TRBJ2-7, reads KAGVTQTPRYLIKTRGQQVTLSCSPISGHRSVSWYQQTPGQGLQFLFEYFSETQRNKGNFPGRFSGRQFSNSRSEMNVSTLELGDSALYLCASSLGQGSYEQYFGPGTRLTVT.